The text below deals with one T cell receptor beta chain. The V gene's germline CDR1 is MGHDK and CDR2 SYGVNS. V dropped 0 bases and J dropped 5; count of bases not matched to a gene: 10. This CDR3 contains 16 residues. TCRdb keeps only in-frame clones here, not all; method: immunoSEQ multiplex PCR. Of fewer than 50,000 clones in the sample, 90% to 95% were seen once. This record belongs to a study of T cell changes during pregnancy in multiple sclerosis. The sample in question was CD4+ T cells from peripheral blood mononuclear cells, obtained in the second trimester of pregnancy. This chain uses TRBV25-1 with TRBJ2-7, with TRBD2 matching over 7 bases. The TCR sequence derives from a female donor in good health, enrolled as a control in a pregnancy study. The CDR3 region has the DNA TGTGCCAGCAGTGAATATGGGACTACCCGCCTGGACGAGCAGTACTTC. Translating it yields CASSEYGTTRLDEQYF.